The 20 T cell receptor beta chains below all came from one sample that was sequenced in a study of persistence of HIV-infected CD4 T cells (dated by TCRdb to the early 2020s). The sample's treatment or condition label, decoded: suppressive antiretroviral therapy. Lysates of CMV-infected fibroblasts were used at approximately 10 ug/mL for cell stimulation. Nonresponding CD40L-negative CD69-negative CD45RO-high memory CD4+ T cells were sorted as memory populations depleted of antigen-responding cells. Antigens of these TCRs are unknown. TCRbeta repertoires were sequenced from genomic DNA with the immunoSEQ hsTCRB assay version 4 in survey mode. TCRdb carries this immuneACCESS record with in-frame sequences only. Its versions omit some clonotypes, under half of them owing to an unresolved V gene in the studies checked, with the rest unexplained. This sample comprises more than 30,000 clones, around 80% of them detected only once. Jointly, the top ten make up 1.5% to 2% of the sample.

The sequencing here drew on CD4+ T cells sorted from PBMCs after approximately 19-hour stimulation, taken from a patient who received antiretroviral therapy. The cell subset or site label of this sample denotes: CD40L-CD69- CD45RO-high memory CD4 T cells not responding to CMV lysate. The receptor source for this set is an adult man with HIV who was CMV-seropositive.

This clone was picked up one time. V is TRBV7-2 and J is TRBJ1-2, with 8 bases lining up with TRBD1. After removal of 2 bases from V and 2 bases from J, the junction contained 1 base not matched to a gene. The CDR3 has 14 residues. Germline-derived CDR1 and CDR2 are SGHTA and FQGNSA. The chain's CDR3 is CASSLWDRNYGYTF. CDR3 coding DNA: TGTGCCAGCAGCTTATGGGACAGGAACTATGGCTACACCTTC.

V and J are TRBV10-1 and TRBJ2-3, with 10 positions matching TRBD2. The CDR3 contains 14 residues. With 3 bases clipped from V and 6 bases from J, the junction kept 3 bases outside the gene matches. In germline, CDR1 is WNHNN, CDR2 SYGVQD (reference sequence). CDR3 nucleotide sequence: TGCGCCAGCAGTGAAGCGACTAGCGGGGATACGCAGTATTTT. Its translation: CASSEATSGDTQYF.

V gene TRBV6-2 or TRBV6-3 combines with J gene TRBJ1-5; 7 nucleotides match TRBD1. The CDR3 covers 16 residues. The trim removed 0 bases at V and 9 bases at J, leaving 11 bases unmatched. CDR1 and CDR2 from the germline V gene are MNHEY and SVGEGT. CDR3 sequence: CASSYSGQEGGGPQHF. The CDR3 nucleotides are TGTGCCAGCAGTTACTCCGGACAGGAGGGAGGTGGGCCCCAGCATTTT.

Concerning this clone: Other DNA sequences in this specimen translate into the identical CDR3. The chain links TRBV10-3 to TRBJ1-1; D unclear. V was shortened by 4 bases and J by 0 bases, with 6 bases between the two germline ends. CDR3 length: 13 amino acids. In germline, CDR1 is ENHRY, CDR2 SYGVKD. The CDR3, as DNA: TGTGCCATCAGTGGGACGGTGAACACTGAAGCTTTCTTT. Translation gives CAISGTVNTEAFF.

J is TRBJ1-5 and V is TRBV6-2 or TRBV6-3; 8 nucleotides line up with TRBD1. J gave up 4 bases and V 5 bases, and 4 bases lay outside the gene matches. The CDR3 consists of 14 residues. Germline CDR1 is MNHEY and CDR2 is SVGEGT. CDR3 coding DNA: TGTGCCAGCAGTCTCCGGACAGGGAATCAGCCCCAGCATTTT. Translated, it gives CASSLRTGNQPQHF.

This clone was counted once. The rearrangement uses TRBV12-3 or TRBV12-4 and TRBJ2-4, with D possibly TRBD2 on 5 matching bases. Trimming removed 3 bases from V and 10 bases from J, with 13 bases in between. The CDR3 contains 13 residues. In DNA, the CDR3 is TGTGCCAGCAGTTTGGGGAGCAACTCAATTCAGTACTTC. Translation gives CASSLGSNSIQYF.

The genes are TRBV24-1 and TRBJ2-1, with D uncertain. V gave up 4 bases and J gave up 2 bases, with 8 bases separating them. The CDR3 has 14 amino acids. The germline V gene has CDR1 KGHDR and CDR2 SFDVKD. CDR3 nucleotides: TGTGCCACCAGTGACCCTGACACCTACAATGAGCAGTTCTTC. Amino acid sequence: CATSDPDTYNEQFF.

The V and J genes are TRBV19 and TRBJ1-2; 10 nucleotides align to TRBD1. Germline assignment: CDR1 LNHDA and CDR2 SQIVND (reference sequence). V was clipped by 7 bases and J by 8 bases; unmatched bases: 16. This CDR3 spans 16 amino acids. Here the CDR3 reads CASKTQHRQGAEGYTF. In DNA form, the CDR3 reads TGTGCCAGTAAAACCCAACACCGACAGGGGGCGGAAGGCTACACCTTC.

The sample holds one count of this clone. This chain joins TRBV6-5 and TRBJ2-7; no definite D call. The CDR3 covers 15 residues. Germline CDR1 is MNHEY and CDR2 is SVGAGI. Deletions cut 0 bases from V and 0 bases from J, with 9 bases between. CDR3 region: CASSYSNRISYEQYF. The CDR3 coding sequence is TGTGCCAGCAGTTACTCAAACCGGATCTCCTACGAGCAGTACTTC.

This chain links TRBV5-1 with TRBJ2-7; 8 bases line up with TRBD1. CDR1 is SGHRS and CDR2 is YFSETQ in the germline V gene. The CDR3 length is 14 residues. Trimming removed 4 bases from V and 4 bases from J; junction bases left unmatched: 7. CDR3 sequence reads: CASSRGDRLYEQYF. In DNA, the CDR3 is TGCGCCAGCAGCCGTGGGGACAGGCTATACGAGCAGTACTTC.

The CDR3 here is CAISEGRKNTEAFF. As DNA, the CDR3 is TGTGCCATCAGTGAGGGTCGCAAGAACACTGAAGCTTTCTTT. The chain joins TRBV10-3 to TRBJ1-1; D gene unclear. CDR3 length: 14 residues. V lost 2 bases and J 1 base, leaving 8 bases between the germline ends. The V gene's germline CDR1 is ENHRY and CDR2 SYGVKD.

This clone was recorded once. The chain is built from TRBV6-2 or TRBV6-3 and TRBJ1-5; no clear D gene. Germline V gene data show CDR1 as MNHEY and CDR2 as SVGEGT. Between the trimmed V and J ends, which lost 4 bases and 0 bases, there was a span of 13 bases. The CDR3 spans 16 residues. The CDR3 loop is CASSSGRTYSNQPQHF. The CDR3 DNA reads TGTGCCAGCAGTTCCGGACGGACTTATAGCAATCAGCCCCAGCATTTT.

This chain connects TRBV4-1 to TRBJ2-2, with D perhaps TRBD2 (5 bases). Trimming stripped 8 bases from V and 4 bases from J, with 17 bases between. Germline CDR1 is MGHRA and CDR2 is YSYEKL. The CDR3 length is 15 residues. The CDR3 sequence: CASSPPGTTTGELFF. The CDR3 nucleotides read TGCGCCAGCTCTCCGCCGGGAACGACCACCGGGGAGCTGTTTTTT.

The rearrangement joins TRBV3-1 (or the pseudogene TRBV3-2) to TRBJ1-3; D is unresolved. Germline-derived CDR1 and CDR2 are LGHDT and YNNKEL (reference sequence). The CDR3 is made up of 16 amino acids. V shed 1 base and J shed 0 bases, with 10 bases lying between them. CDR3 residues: CASSQAGGHSGNTIYF. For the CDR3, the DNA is TGTGCCAGCAGCCAAGCTGGAGGCCACTCTGGAAACACCATATATTTT.

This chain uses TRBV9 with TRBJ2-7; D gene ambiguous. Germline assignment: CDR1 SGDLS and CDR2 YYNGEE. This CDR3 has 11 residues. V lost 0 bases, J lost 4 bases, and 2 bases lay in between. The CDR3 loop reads CASSVAYEQYF. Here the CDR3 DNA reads TGTGCCAGCAGCGTAGCGTACGAGCAGTACTTC.

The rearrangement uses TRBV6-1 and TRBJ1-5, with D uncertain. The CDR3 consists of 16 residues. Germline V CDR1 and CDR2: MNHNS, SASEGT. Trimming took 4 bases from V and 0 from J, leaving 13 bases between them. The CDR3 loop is CASSGLWTDSNQPQHF. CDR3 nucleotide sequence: TGTGCCAGCAGTGGGCTATGGACGGATAGCAATCAGCCCCAGCATTTT.

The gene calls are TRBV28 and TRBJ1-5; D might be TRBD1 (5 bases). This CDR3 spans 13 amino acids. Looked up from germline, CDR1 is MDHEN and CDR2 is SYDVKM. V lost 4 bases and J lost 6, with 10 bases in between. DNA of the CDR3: TGTGCCAGCAGTTCAAATCAGGGTCAGCCCCAGCATTTT. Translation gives CASSSNQGQPQHF.

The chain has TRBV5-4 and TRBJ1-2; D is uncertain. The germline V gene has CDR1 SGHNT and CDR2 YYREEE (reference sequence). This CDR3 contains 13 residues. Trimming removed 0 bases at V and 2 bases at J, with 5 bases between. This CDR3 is CASSLDGNYGYTF. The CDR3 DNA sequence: TGTGCCAGCAGCTTGGACGGGAACTATGGCTACACCTTC.

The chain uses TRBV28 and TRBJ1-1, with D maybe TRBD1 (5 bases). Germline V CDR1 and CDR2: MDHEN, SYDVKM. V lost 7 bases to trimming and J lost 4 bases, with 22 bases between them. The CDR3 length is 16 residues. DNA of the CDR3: TGTGCCAGCACCCTTCGGAGAGAAACGAGGGGCACTGAAGCTTTCTTT. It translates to CASTLRRETRGTEAFF. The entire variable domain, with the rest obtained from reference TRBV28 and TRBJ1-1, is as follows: DVKVTQSSRYLVKRTGEKVFLECVQDMDHENMFWYRQDPGLGLRLIYFSYDVKMKEKGDIPEGYSVSREKKERFSLILESASTNQTSMYLCASTLRRETRGTEAFFGQGTRLTVV.

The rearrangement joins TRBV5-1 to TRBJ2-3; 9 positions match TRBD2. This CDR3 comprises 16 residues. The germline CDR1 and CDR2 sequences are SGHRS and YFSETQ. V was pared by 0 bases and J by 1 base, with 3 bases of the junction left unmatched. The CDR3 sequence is CASSLEIAGGTDTQYF. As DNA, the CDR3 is TGCGCCAGCAGCTTGGAAATAGCGGGGGGCACAGATACGCAGTATTTT.